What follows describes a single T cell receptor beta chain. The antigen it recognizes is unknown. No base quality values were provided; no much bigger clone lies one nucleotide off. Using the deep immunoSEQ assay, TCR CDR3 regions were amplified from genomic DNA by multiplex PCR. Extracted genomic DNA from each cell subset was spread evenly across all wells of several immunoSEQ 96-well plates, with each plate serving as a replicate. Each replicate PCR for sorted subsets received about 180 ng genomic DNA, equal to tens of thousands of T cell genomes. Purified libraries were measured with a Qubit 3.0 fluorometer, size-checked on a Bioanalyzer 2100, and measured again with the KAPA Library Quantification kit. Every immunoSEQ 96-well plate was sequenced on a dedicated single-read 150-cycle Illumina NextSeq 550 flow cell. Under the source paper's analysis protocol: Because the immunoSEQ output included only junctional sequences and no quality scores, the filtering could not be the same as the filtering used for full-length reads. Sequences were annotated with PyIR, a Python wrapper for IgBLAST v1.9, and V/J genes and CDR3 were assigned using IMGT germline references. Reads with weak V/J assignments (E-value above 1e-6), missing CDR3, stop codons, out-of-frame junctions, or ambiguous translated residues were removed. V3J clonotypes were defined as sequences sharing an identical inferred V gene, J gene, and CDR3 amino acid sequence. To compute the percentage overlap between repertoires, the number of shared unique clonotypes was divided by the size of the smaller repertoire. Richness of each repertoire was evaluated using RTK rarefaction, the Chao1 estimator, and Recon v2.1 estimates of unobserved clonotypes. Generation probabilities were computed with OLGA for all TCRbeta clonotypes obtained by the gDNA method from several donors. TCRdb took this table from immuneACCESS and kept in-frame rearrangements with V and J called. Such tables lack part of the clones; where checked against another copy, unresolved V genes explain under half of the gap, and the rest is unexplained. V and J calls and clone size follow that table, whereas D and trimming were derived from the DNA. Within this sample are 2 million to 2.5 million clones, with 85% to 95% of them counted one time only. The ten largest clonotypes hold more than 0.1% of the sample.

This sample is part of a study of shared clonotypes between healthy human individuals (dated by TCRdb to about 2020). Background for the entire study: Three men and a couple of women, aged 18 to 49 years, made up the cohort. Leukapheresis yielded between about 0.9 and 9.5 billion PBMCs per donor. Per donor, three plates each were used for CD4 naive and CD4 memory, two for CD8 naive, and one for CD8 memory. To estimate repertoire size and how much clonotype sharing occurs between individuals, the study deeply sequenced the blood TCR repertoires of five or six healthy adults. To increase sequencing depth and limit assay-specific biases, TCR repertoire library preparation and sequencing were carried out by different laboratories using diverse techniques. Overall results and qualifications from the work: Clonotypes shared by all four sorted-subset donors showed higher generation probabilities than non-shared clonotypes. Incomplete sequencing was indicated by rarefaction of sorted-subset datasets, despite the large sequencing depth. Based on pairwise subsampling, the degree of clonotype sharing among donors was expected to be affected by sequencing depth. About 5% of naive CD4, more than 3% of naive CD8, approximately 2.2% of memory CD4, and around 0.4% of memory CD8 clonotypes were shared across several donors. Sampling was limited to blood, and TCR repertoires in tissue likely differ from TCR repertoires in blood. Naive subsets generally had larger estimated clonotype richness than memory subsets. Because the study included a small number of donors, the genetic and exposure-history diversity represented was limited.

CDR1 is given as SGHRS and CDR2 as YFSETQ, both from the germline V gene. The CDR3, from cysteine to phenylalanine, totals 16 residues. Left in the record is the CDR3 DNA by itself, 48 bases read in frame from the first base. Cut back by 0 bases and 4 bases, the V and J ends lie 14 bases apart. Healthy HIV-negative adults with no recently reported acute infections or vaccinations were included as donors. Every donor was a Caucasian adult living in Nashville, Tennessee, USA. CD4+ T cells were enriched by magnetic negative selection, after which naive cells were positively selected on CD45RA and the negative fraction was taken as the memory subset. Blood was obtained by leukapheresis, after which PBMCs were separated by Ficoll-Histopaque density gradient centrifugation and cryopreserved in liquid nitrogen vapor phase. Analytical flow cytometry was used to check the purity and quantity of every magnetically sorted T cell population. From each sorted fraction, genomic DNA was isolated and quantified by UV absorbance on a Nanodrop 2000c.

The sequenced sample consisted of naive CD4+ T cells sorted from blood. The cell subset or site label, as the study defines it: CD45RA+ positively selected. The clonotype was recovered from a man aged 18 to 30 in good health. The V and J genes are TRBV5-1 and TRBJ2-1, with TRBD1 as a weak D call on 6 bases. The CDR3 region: CASSLASAGAYNEQFF. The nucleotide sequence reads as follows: TGCGCCAGCAGCTTGGCCTCGGCAGGGGCTTACAATGAGCAGTTCTTC.